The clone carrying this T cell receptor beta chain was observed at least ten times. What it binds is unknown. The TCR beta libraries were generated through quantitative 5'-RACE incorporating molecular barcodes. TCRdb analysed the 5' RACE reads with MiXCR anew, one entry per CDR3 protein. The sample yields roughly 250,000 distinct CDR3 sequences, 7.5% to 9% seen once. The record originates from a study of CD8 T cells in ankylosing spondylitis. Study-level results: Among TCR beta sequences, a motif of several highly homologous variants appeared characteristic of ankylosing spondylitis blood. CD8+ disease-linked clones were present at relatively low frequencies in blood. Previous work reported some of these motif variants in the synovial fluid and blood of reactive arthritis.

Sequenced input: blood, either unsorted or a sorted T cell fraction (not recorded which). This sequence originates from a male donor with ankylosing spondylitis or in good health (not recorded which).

The CDR3: CASSLEGSNYGYTF. CDR3 in DNA: TGCGCCAGCAGCTTGGAAGGCTCTAACTATGGCTACACCTTC. The chain couples TRBV5-1 to TRBJ1-2; D is ambiguous. Trimming shortened V by 0 bases and J by 0 bases, and 6 bases separated the two germline ends. The CDR3 sequence is 14 residues long. CDR1 is SGHRS and CDR2 is YFSETQ in the germline V gene.